The clone carrying this TCR beta chain was seen more than once but under ten times. What it binds is unknown. This record belongs to a study of CD4 T cells in relation to SARS-CoV-2 and coronaviruses. Study-wide context: TCR beta CDR3s were sequenced after 10-day antigen culture of PBMCs.

The CDR3 totals 16 residues. CDR1 is SEHNR, CDR2 FQNEAQ, per germline (reference sequence). V was trimmed by 7 bases and J by 4 bases, leaving 22 bases between them. Using immunoSEQ multiplex PCR, the repertoire was profiled, and TCRdb retains in-frame clones only, with some absent. The sample consists of 15,000 to 20,000 clones, roughly 78% of them appearing once. CD4+ T cells from unexposed donors were obtained before the COVID-19 pandemic (2011-2018). The cells were cultured for under twelve days before CD4+ T cells were isolated. The sequencing sample was made of CD4+ T cells from PBMCs, cultured in vitro. This rearrangement joins TRBV7-9 to TRBJ1-2, with no clear D. The TCR originated in a human donor in good health. The CDR3: CASTLFGSMASYGYTF. The DNA for the CDR3 is TGTGCCAGCACCCTCTTTGGTTCGATGGCGAGCTATGGCTACACCTTC.